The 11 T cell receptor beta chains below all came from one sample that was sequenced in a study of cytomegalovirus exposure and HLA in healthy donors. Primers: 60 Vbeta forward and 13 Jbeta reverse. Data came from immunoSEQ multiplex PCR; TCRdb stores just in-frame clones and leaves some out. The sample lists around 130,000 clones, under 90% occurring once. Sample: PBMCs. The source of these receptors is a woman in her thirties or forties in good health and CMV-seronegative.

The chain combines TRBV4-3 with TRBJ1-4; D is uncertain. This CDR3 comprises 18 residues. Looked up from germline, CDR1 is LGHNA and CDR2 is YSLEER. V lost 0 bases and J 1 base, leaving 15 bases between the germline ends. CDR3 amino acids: CASSQDSIHLRTNEKLFF. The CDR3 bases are TGCGCCAGCAGCCAAGATTCGATACACCTTCGAACTAATGAAAAACTGTTTTTT.

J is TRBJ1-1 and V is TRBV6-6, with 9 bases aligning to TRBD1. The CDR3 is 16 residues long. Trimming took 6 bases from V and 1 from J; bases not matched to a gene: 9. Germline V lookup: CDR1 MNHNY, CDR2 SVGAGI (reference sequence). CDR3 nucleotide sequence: TGTGCCAGCAGCCCGAACAGGGGGCGGAGGAACACTGAAGCTTTCTTT. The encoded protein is CASSPNRGRRNTEAFF.

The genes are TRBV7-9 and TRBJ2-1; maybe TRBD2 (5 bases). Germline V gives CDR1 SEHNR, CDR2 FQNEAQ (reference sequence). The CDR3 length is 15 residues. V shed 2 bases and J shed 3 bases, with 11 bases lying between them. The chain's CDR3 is CASSLFQRNYNEQFF. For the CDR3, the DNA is TGTGCCAGCAGCTTATTCCAGCGGAACTACAATGAGCAGTTCTTC.

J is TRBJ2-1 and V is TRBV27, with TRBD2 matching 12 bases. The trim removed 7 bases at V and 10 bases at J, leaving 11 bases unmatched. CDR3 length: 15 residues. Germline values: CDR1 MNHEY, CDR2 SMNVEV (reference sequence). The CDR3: CASTRGLAGFREQFF. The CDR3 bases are TGTGCCAGCACCCGTGGACTAGCGGGATTCAGGGAGCAGTTCTTC.

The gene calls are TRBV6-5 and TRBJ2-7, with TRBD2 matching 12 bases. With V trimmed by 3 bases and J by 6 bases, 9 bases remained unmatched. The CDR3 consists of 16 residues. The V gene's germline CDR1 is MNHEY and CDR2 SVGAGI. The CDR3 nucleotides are TGTGCCAGCAGTTATGGGCTAGCGGGGGGGCCCGGCGAGCAGTACTTC. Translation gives CASSYGLAGGPGEQYF.

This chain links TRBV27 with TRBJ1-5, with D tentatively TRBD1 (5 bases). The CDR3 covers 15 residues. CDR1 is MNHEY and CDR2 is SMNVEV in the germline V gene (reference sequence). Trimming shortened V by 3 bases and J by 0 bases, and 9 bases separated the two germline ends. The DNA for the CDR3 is TGTGCCAGCAGTTTGGGGCACCCTAGCAATCAGCCCCAGCATTTT. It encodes CASSLGHPSNQPQHF.

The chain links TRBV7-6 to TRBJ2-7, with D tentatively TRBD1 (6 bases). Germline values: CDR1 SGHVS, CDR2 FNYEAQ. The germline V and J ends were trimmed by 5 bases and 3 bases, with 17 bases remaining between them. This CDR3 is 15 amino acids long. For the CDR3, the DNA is TGTGCCAGCAGCATCGGAACAGGGCTCGGCTACGAGCAGTACTTC. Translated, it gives CASSIGTGLGYEQYF.

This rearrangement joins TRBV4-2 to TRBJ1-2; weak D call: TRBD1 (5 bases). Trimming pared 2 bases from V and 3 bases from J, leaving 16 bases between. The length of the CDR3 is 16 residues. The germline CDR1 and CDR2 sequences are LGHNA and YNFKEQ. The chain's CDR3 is CASSQRSGGGDYGYTF. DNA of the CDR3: TGTGCCAGCAGCCAAAGGTCGGGGGGGGGTGACTATGGCTACACCTTC.

The CDR3 spells CASSAGLRAMNTEAFF. In DNA, the CDR3 is TGTGCCAGCAGCGCGGGTCTTAGGGCAATGAACACTGAAGCTTTCTTT. The chain is built from TRBV5-4 and TRBJ1-1; no firm D call. V shed 4 bases and J shed 0 bases, with 16 bases lying between them. Germline CDR1 reads SGHNT; CDR2 reads YYREEE (reference sequence). There are 16 residues in the CDR3.

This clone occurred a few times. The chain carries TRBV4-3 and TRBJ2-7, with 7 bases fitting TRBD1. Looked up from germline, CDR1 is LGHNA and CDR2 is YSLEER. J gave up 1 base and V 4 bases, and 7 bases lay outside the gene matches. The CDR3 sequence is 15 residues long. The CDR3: CASSLGGAGSYEQYF. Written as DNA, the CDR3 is TGCGCCAGCAGCCTAGGGGGCGCAGGGTCCTACGAGCAGTACTTC.

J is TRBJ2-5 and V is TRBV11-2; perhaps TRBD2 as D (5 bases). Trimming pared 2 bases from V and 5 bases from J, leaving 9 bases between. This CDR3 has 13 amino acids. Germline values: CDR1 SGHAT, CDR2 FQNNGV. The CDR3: CASSLWSGETQYF. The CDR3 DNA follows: TGTGCCAGCAGCTTATGGTCGGGGGAGACCCAGTACTTC. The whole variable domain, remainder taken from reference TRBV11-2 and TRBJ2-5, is EAGVAQSPRYKIIEKRQSVAFWCNPISGHATLYWYQQILGQGPKLLIQFQNNGVVDDSQLPKDRFSAERLKGVDSTLKIQPAKLEDSAVYLCASSLWSGETQYFGPGTRLLVL.